The clone carrying this TCR beta chain was counted between two and nine times. The V gene end was trimmed by 5 bases and the J gene end by 2 bases; junction bases not matched to a gene: 15. The CDR3 has 18 amino acids. The germline V gene has CDR1 SEHNR and CDR2 FQNEAQ (reference sequence). This record comes from a study of control samples from healthy donors and cancer patients. Measured with immunoSEQ multiplex PCR; TCRdb has only the in-frame clones, and not every one. The table includes roughly 88,000 clones, approximately 93% detected once. This TCR came from a man aged 18 to 30 in good health. This sequence joins TRBV7-9 and TRBJ2-7; TRBD1 matches at 10 bases. Sequenced material: blood. CDR3 bases: TGTGCCAGCAGCCTCCATCGGGATACCGGGACAGGGGCCTACGAGCAGTACTTC. Translated, it gives CASSLHRDTGTGAYEQYF.